This entry lists 27 T cell receptor beta chains sequenced from one sample in a study of shared clonotypes between healthy human individuals. TCRdb's table, derived via immunoSEQ multiplex PCR, lists solely in-frame clones and lacks some. The repertoire has 600,000 to 750,000 clones, 90% of them found once; the top ten carry about 34%. The sequencing sample was made of memory CD8+ T cells from PBMCs. As to subset: CD45RO+ cells pooled with CCR7-negative TemRA cells. Every receptor here comes from a man between 18 and 35 years old in good health. Some clones in this sample may be carry-over from other donors' samples.

The gene calls are TRBV19 and TRBJ1-1; D call uncertain. Per the germline V gene, CDR1 is LNHDA and CDR2 is SQIVND (reference sequence). The V and J ends lost 6 bases and 3 bases respectively, with 14 bases between them. The CDR3 has 14 amino acids. Here the CDR3 DNA reads TGTGCCAGTAGCGAGCGCCGGGCGGACACTGAAGCTTTCTTT. Translating it yields CASSERRADTEAFF. The full variable domain, rest sourced from reference TRBV19 and TRBJ1-1, is DGGITQSPKYLFRKEGQNVTLSCEQNLNHDAMYWYRQDPGQGLRLIYYSQIVNDFQKGDIAEGYSVSREKKESFPLTVTSAQKNPTAFYLCASSERRADTEAFFGQGTRLTVV.

CDR3 nucleotides: TGTGCCAGCAGCTCCCGAATAGACCTTCGGAAGTATTTT. Its translation: CASSSRIDLRKYF. The chain couples TRBV5-6 to TRBJ2-3; D is undetermined. The CDR3 has 13 residues. Germline CDR1 is SGHDT and CDR2 is YYEEEE. The V and J ends lost 3 bases and 13 bases respectively, with 18 bases between them.

The J gene is TRBJ2-7, the V gene TRBV7-8; the D gene is possibly TRBD2 (6 bases). Trimming stripped 4 bases from V and 5 bases from J, with 21 bases between. CDR3 length equals 16 residues. CDR1 is SGHVS and CDR2 is FQNEAQ in the germline V gene. The CDR3, as DNA: TGTGCCAGCAGCTCCCCTTCCCGGGGCGGGACCAACGAGCAGTACTTC. It translates to CASSSPSRGGTNEQYF.

The chain recombines TRBV15 with TRBJ2-7; the D gene is possibly TRBD1 (5 bases). V lost 5 bases, J lost 4 bases, and 15 bases lay in between. Germline CDR1 LNHNV, CDR2 YYDKDF (reference sequence). The CDR3 is 14 amino acids. CDR3 loop: CATSGFEGVYEQYF. The CDR3, as DNA: TGTGCCACCAGCGGTTTTGAAGGGGTTTACGAGCAGTACTTC.

The CDR3 reads CASSYPSGNEQFF. In DNA form, the CDR3 reads TGTGCCAGCAGTTACCCTAGTGGCAATGAGCAGTTCTTC. The V gene is TRBV4-2, the J gene TRBJ2-1, with no clear D. The germline CDR1 and CDR2 sequences are LGHNA and YNFKEQ. The CDR3 totals 13 residues. V dropped 6 bases and J dropped 6 bases, with 12 bases sitting between them.

Concerning this clone itself: Other nucleotide sequences from this sample produce the same CDR3. This chain links TRBV27 with TRBJ2-7; tentatively, D is TRBD1 (6 bases). This CDR3 contains 13 residues. CDR1 and CDR2 (germline): MNHEY, SMNVEV (reference sequence). Trimming pared 5 bases from V and 2 bases from J, leaving 10 bases between. This chain's CDR3 is CASSPGQTYEQYF. In DNA form, the CDR3 reads TGTGCCAGCAGTCCCGGACAGACCTACGAGCAGTACTTC.

The V and J genes are TRBV7-9 and TRBJ2-7, with TRBD2 identical over 10 bases. The CDR3 spans 15 residues. The ends lost 1 base at V and 3 bases at J; junction bases unmatched: 3. Germline assignment: CDR1 SEHNR and CDR2 FQNEAQ (reference sequence). CDR3 nucleotides: TGTGCCAGCAGCTTAGGATCTAGCGGGGGCTACGAGCAGTACTTC. This sequence encodes CASSLGSSGGYEQYF.

The V and J genes are TRBV6-5 and TRBJ2-7, with D possibly TRBD1 on 6 matching bases. Trimming shortened V by 6 bases and J by 3 bases, and 12 bases separated the two germline ends. This CDR3 contains 13 residues. Germline values: CDR1 MNHEY, CDR2 SVGAGI. CDR3 in DNA: TGTGCCAGCAGCCCCGGACAGAACTACGAGCAGTACTTC. Its protein is CASSPGQNYEQYF.

The CDR3 here is CASSLAGQGVRDTQYF. In DNA, the CDR3 is TGCGCCAGCAGCTTGGCCGGACAGGGCGTAAGAGATACGCAGTATTTT. The chain couples TRBV5-1 to TRBJ2-3; 8 bases are shared with TRBD1. The germline CDR1 and CDR2 sequences are SGHRS and YFSETQ. J was trimmed by 5 bases and V by 0 bases; bases with no gene match: 8. This CDR3 spans 16 amino acids. Full variable domain (rest looked up from reference TRBV5-1 and TRBJ2-3): KAGVTQTPRYLIKTRGQQVTLSCSPISGHRSVSWYQQTPGQGLQFLFEYFSETQRNKGNFPGRFSGRQFSNSRSEMNVSTLELGDSALYLCASSLAGQGVRDTQYFGPGTRLTVL.

This clone was seen only a few times. The chain is built from TRBV11-2 and TRBJ2-6; no clear D. The CDR3 contains 12 residues. V lost 8 bases to trimming and J lost 3 bases, with 5 bases between them. The germline gives CDR1 SGHAT, CDR2 FQNNGV. The CDR3 nucleotides read TGTGCCAGCCGATTTGGGGCCAACGTCCTGACTTTC. It specifies CASRFGANVLTF.

This chain links TRBV5-1 with TRBJ2-1; 10 bases agree with TRBD2. The CDR3 runs to 19 residues. Germline loops: CDR1 SGHRS, CDR2 YFSETQ. J gave up 8 bases and V 4 bases, and 21 bases lay outside the gene matches. CDR3 loop: CASSPLLAGDHYERDEQFF. CDR3 in DNA: TGCGCCAGCAGCCCTCTTCTAGCGGGAGACCATTACGAACGGGATGAGCAGTTCTTC.

This rearrangement joins TRBV10-2 to TRBJ2-3; D gene ambiguous. Germline CDR1 reads WSHSY; CDR2 reads SAAADI. V shed 2 bases and J shed 1 base, with 4 bases lying between them. CDR3 length: 13 residues. CDR3 DNA: TGCGCCAGCAGTGAGATGGGCACAGATACGCAGTATTTT. This gives the protein CASSEMGTDTQYF.

The chain has TRBV5-6 and TRBJ1-5, with TRBD1 identical over 9 bases. V lost 1 base, J lost 6 bases, and 8 bases stayed unmatched. The germline CDR1 and CDR2 sequences are SGHDT and YYEEEE. The length of the CDR3 is 16 residues. CDR3 loop: CASSLWGQGLSQPQHF. DNA of the CDR3: TGTGCCAGCAGCTTGTGGGGACAGGGATTAAGTCAGCCCCAGCATTTT.

CDR3 sequence: CASSQWVQGIDEQYF. Written as DNA, the CDR3 is TGCGCCAGCAGTCAATGGGTGCAGGGAATCGACGAGCAGTACTTC. The V and J genes are TRBV23-1 and TRBJ2-7, with D perhaps TRBD1 (5 bases). TRBV23-1 is reported as an ORF; its role is uncertain. Deletions cut 1 base from V and 5 bases from J, with 15 bases between. The CDR3 length is 15 residues.

The V and J genes are TRBV9 and TRBJ2-2, with D maybe TRBD2 (6 bases). V shed 3 bases and J shed 2 bases, with 17 bases lying between them. The CDR3 contains 17 residues. Germline assignment: CDR1 SGDLS and CDR2 YYNGEE. The CDR3: CASSAPGVAFNTGELFF. The CDR3 DNA reads TGTGCCAGCAGCGCCCCGGGAGTGGCGTTTAACACCGGGGAGCTGTTTTTT.

The chain combines TRBV7-2 with TRBJ1-1; D is undetermined. This CDR3 contains 14 residues. The V gene's germline CDR1 is SGHTA and CDR2 FQGNSA. Trimming stripped 0 bases from V and 6 bases from J, with 11 bases between. This chain's CDR3 is CASSLAFTSAEAFF. CDR3 nucleotides: TGTGCCAGCAGCTTAGCGTTCACGTCCGCTGAAGCTTTCTTT.

V usage is TRBV9 and J usage is TRBJ2-7; 8 positions agree with TRBD1. The junction had 8 bases not matched to a gene; V was cut back by 4 bases and J by 2 bases. Germline-derived CDR1 and CDR2 are SGDLS and YYNGEE. The CDR3 has 15 residues. CDR3 DNA sequence: TGTGCCAGCAGCCCCCGGACAGGGTCCCCCTACGAGCAGTACTTC. It is translated as CASSPRTGSPYEQYF.

This clone has just one count. The rearrangement links TRBV4-3 to TRBJ2-1, with 9 bases lining up with TRBD2. V dropped 5 bases and J dropped 4; count of bases not matched to a gene: 9. From germline, CDR1 is LGHNA and CDR2 YSLEER. The CDR3 has 16 residues. CDR3 sequence (DNA): TGCGCCAGCAGCGCCCGGGGGAGCGGGGGGTACAATGAGCAGTTCTTC. This codes for CASSARGSGGYNEQFF.

The chain employs TRBV21-1 and TRBJ2-7; the table's TRBD1 call for D was not verified on the DNA. TRBV21-1 is given as a pseudogene. The CDR3 has 15 residues. The CDR3 DNA sequence: TGTGCCAGCAGCAAAAACTACAGGGTTTTATACGAGCAGTACTTC. This codes for CASSKNYRVLYEQYF.

The chain recombines TRBV4-2 with TRBJ2-5, with D perhaps being TRBD1 or TRBD2 (5 bases each). The CDR3 contains 17 residues. Per the germline V gene, CDR1 is LGHNA and CDR2 is YNFKEQ. Trimming removed 0 bases from V and 2 bases from J, with 16 bases in between. The CDR3 DNA sequence: TGTGCCAGCAGCCAAGATCGAAGGGACGGAGTTCAAGAGACCCAGTACTTC. Protein sequence: CASSQDRRDGVQETQYF.

The chain joins TRBV4-1 to TRBJ1-2, with a weak D call TRBD1 (6 bases). CDR1 is MGHRA and CDR2 is YSYEKL in the germline V gene. There are 14 residues in the CDR3. V was clipped by 0 bases and J by 8 bases, with 13 bases between them. Here the CDR3 reads CASSQEKGGTGYTF. The CDR3 DNA follows: TGCGCCAGCAGCCAAGAAAAGGGGGGTACCGGCTACACCTTC.

J is TRBJ1-1 and V is TRBV13, with 9 bases identical to TRBD1. Germline assignment: CDR1 PRHDT and CDR2 FYEKMQ (reference sequence). This CDR3 region has 12 residues. Trimming cost V 4 bases and J 11 bases; bases outside gene matches: 5. CDR3 residues: CASSSDRGEAFF. The CDR3, as DNA: TGTGCCAGCAGCTCGGACAGGGGAGAGGCTTTCTTT.

The chain combines TRBV13 with TRBJ2-2; D possibly uses TRBD1 or TRBD2 (5 bases each). In germline, CDR1 is PRHDT, CDR2 FYEKMQ (reference sequence). CDR3 length: 17 amino acids. Trimming shortened V by 0 bases and J by 0 bases, and 11 bases separated the two germline ends. CDR3 coding DNA: TGTGCCAGCAGCTTAGGGGGACGAGCATCGAACACCGGGGAGCTGTTTTTT. It codes for CASSLGGRASNTGELFF.

This chain uses TRBV7-8 with TRBJ2-7; D tentatively reads TRBD1 or TRBD2 (7 bases each). The CDR3 has 17 residues. The V end lost 1 base, the J end lost 2 bases, and 18 bases lay between the germline ends. Germline CDR1 and CDR2: SGHVS and FQNEAQ. The CDR3 here is CASSLGEGAGDPYEQYF. DNA for the CDR3: TGTGCCAGCAGCTTAGGGGAGGGGGCAGGTGATCCCTACGAGCAGTACTTC.

This chain joins TRBV28 and TRBJ2-2, with a weak D call TRBD2 (6 bases). Germline lookup yields CDR1 MDHEN and CDR2 SYDVKM. The CDR3 length is 18 residues. Trimming shortened V by 5 bases and J by 0 bases, and 19 bases separated the two germline ends. The CDR3 nucleotides are TGTGCCAGCAGTACCCACTCGGGAGCGGGCCCGAACACCGGGGAGCTGTTTTTT. Residues: CASSTHSGAGPNTGELFF.

The rearrangement links TRBV18 to TRBJ2-7, with TRBD1 identical over 7 bases. Germline V gene sequence: CDR1 KGHSH, CDR2 LQKENI. Trimming removed 2 bases from V and 2 bases from J; junction bases left unmatched: 6. There are 15 residues in the CDR3. In DNA form, the CDR3 reads TGTGCCAGCTCACCAGGGGACAGCCTTCCCTACGAGCAGTACTTC. Its translation is CASSPGDSLPYEQYF.

The chain recombines TRBV27 with TRBJ2-2; 8 nucleotides align to TRBD1. V dropped 6 bases and J dropped 6; count of bases not matched to a gene: 6. Germline-derived CDR1 and CDR2 are MNHEY and SMNVEV (reference sequence). There are 14 residues in the CDR3. The CDR3 spells CASRDRVKSGELFF. CDR3 bases: TGTGCCAGCAGGGACAGGGTGAAGTCCGGGGAGCTGTTTTTT.